A selection of T cell receptor beta chains follows, all from one sample in a study of naive and memory T cell subsets. TCRdb redid the calling of the UMI-ligation and nested PCR reads with MiXCR, one entry per CDR3 protein. This sample has over 75,000 distinct CDR3 sequences, with roughly 14% found just once. The sample taken for sequencing was central memory CD4+ T cells from blood. The receptors derive from a human donor in good health. The CDR3 runs from the conserved cysteine through the conserved F or W. D genes are given only for firm matches. Only some rows state a clone size, as once, few, many or a class for expanded clones.

j_call	d_call	clone_size	v_call	cdr3_nt	cdr3_aa
TRBJ1-5	TRBD1	few	TRBV7-9	TGTGCCAGCAGCAAGGGACAGCTAGATCAGCCCCAGCATTTT	CASSKGQLDQPQHF
TRBJ1-4	TRBD1	.	TRBV3-1	TGTGCCAGCAGCCTACGGACAGGGAAAAGTGAAAAACTGTTTTTT	CASSLRTGKSEKLFF
TRBJ2-3	TRBD2	few	TRBV6-2/TRBV6-3	TGTGCCAGCAGCCGCAGACTAGCGGGAGAAAGTGGAGGCACAGATACGCAGTATTTT	CASSRRLAGESGGTDTQYF
TRBJ2-7	TRBD1	.	TRBV5-1	TGCGCCAGCAGCTTGGTGATGACAGGGGGGAACGAGCAGTACTTC	CASSLVMTGGNEQYF
TRBJ2-7	.	many	TRBV28	TGTGCCAGCAACCGCGGGGACTCCTACGAGCAGTACTTC	CASNRGDSYEQYF
TRBJ2-3	.	few	TRBV11-2	TGTGCCAGCAGCTTAGAGCCCGGTAGAGTAGATACGCAGTATTTT	CASSLEPGRVDTQYF
TRBJ2-5	TRBD2	.	TRBV20-1	TGCAGTGCTAGAGACCTAGGGCTAAGCGGGAGTCGTACGGCAAAGGAGACCCAGTACTTC	CSARDLGLSGSRTAKETQYF
TRBJ2-7	.	.	TRBV7-7	TGTGCCAGCAGCTTAGAGACAGCCGGTGAGCAGTACTTC	CASSLETAGEQYF
TRBJ2-2	.	.	TRBV3-1	TGTGCCAGCAGCTCGCGCGGGGAGCTGTTTTTT	CASSSRGELFF
TRBJ2-3	.	few	TRBV29-1	TGCAGCGTGGGATGGACCGACGGCTCGCAGTATTTT	CSVGWTDGSQYF
TRBJ1-6	.	many	TRBV6-5	TGTGCCAGCAGTTACGGGGGAACCTATAATTCACCCCTCCACTTT	CASSYGGTYNSPLHF
TRBJ2-7	.	many	TRBV28	TGTGCCAGCAGCCACGGGACGGCCACGTCCTACGAGCAGTACTTC	CASSHGTATSYEQYF
TRBJ2-6	TRBD1	.	TRBV29-1	TGCAGCGTGCCGGGACAGGGCACCTCTGGGGCCAACGTCCTGACTTTC	CSVPGQGTSGANVLTF
TRBJ2-3	.	.	TRBV7-6	TGTGCCAGCAGCCCGCAGGCCCGAGCAACAGATACGCAGTATTTT	CASSPQARATDTQYF
TRBJ2-3	TRBD2	few	TRBV5-6	TGTGCCAGCAGCTTTCCTAGCGGGTACACAGATACGCAGTATTTT	CASSFPSGYTDTQYF
TRBJ2-1	.	.	TRBV24-1	TGTGCCACCAGAGATAACAGACTGCACTACAATGAGCAGTTCTTC	CATRDNRLHYNEQFF
TRBJ2-1	TRBD2	.	TRBV27	TGTGCCAGCAGATATAATAGCGGGAGTTCCTACAATGAGCAGTTCTTC	CASRYNSGSSYNEQFF
TRBJ2-5	.	.	TRBV10-3	TGTGCCATCAGTGAGGACGAGACCCAGTACTTC	CAISEDETQYF
TRBJ2-3	.	many	TRBV20-1	TGCAGTGCTAGTAAGGAAAATACGCAGTATTTT	CSASKENTQYF
TRBJ2-6	TRBD1	.	TRBV5-5	TGTGCCAGCAGCTTGGCAGGGGGCTTTGGGGCCAACGTCCTGACTTTC	CASSLAGGFGANVLTF
TRBJ1-1	.	few	TRBV7-6	TGTGCCAGCAGCCCACGAGGCAACACTGAAGCTTTCTTT	CASSPRGNTEAFF
TRBJ2-7	.	medium-sized	TRBV5-1	TGCGCCAGCAGCTCAATCGATGCTGGAAACTACGAGCAGTACTTC	CASSSIDAGNYEQYF
TRBJ2-5	.	.	TRBV5-1	TGCGCCAGCAGCTCTGGTGGGGGGGAGACCCAGTACTTC	CASSSGGGETQYF
TRBJ2-3	.	many	TRBV6-6	TGTGCCAGCAGTTATGACAGAGATACGCAGTATTTT	CASSYDRDTQYF